In its sample, the clone carrying this T cell receptor beta chain was seen once. This sample is part of a study of cytomegalovirus exposure and HLA in healthy donors. Germline V gene data show CDR1 as SGHTA and CDR2 as FQGNSA. V dropped 2 bases and J dropped 4 bases, with 12 bases sitting between them. CDR3 length equals 16 residues. The PCR had 60 Vbeta and 13 Jbeta primers. TCRdb keeps only in-frame clones here, not all; method: immunoSEQ multiplex PCR. The sample has 100,000 to 150,000 clones; 74% are singletons. The sequenced material came from PBMCs. The source of this sequence is a woman aged 45-60 years in good health and CMV-seropositive. The rearrangement joins TRBV7-2 to TRBJ1-6; D uncertain. CDR3 nucleotide sequence: TGTGCCAGCAGCTTATTAAGGTCGGGTTATAATTCACCCCTCCACTTT. It translates to CASSLLRSGYNSPLHF.